This T cell receptor beta chain emerged from a study of T cell responses to AZD1222 COVID-19 vaccine. Study results and limitations: Females outnumbered males among donors, who were mostly white British; clonal diversity was possibly underestimated. Within unmutated variant regions lay the reported targets of nearly half of spike-specific TCRs. Spike-specific TCR breadth and depth rose after two AZD1222 doses.

The method was immunoSEQ multiplex PCR; TCRdb's version includes in-frame clones alone and lacks a portion of them. The sample consists of around 200,000 clones, under 95% of them appearing once. The germline gives CDR1 SGHDT, CDR2 YYEEEE. Trimming left V 2 bases short and J 2 bases short, with 11 bases between. The CDR3 totals 15 residues. A note on this clone: As yet, its antigen is unknown.

The clonotype comes from an adult who received the AZD1222 COVID-19 vaccine. The V and J genes are TRBV5-6 and TRBJ1-3, with D perhaps matching TRBD1 (6 bases). This sample comprised peripheral blood, obtained 28 days after the second AZD1222 dose. CDR3 in amino acids: CASSLYTGTGNTIYF. In nucleotides, the CDR3 is TGTGCCAGCAGCTTATATACAGGGACTGGAAACACCATATATTTT.